This section outlines one TCR beta chain sequence together with its context. Method: immunoSEQ multiplex PCR; TCRdb's copy keeps in-frame clones and lacks some. Seen here are about 19,000 clones, around 73% observed once, and the top ten hold roughly 22%. J lost 7 bases, V lost 5 bases, and 13 bases had no gene match. The CDR3 is 15 residues long. Germline CDR1 reads SGHDN; CDR2 reads FVKESK. The data derive from a study of sequential checkpoint blockade in melanoma. Treatment of the sample: randomized to nivolumab then ipilimumab (arm A) or the reverse (arm B). Patients had received no earlier DNA-damaging chemotherapy.

The rearrangement uses TRBV14 and TRBJ1-1; 7 bases are a match to TRBD1. The sequence was collected from a human donor with melanoma. The sample consisted of CD8+ T cells sorted from blood (inferred from file names), taken from a patient given nivolumab and ipilimumab in sequence. The CDR3 loop reads CASSTRQGMKDEAFF. The CDR3, as DNA: TGTGCCAGCAGCACCCGACAGGGAATGAAAGATGAAGCTTTCTTT.